The T cell receptor beta chain described here comes from a study of blood T cell repertoires in COVID-19. In the study overall: There were acute and convalescent COVID-19 samples, and they came from the United States, Italy and Spain. T cells, B-cell-depleted T cells, or PBMCs provided the cDNA or gDNA that served as material.

Assignment of participants to cohorts was predicated upon participant-reported clinical history. In this sample, this clone turned up once. Authors' processing steps: Scientists estimated how many nucleated cells there were by amplifying reference gene primers. Clones were sequenced by immunoSEQ multiplex PCR, and TCRdb holds only the in-frame ones, with some missing. The V and J calls and clone size are taken from that table; D and trimming were inferred from the DNA. The sample contains over 300,000 clones, 85% to 90% of which appear only once. Per germline, CDR1 LNHNV and CDR2 YYDKDF (reference sequence). The CDR3 extends over 16 amino acids. The trim removed 3 bases at V and 3 bases at J, leaving 7 bases unmatched.

Source material: PBMCs or T cells enriched from blood (not recorded which). The receptor's source is a woman younger than 35 who had recovered from COVID-19. The chain couples TRBV15 to TRBJ1-5; TRBD1 matches 8 bases. The DNA of the CDR3 is TGTGCCACCAGCAGGGGGGGGACAGGTCTCAATCAGCCCCAGCATTTT. Amino acid sequence: CATSRGGTGLNQPQHF.